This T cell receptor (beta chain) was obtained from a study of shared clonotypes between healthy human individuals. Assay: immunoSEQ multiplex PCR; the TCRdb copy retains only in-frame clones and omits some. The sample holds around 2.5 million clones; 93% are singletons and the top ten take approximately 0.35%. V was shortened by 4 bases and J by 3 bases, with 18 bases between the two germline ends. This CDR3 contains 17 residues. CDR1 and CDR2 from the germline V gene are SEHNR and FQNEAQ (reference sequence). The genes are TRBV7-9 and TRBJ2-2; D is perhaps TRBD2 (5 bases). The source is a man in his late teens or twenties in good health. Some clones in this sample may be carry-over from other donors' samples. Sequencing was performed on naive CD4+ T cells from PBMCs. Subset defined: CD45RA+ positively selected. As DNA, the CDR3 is TGTGCCAGCAGCTCCCTCCAGCTGACTAAGGACACCGGGGAGCTGTTTTTT. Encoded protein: CASSSLQLTKDTGELFF.